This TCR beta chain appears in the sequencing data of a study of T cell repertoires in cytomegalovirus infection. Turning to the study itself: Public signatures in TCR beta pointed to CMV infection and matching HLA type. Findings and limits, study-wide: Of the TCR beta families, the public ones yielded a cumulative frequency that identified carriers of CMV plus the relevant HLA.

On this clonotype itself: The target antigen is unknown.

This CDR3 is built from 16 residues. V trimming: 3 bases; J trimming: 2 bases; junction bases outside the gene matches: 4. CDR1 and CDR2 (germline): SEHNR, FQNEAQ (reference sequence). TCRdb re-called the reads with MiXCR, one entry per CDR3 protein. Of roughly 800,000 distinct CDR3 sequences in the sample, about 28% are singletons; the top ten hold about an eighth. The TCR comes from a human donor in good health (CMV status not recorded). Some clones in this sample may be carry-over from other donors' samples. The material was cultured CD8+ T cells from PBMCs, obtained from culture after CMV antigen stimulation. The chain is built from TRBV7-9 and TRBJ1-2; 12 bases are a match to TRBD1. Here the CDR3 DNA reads TGTGCCAGCAGCTTCGGGACAGGGGGCAAGAACTATGGCTACACCTTC. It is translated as CASSFGTGGKNYGYTF.